This T cell receptor (beta chain) was profiled in a study of T cell responses to AZD1222 COVID-19 vaccine. The study's findings and limits: Unmutated regions of variants are reportedly targeted by nearly half of spike-specific TCRs. Samples come after the peak T cell response, not at day 14.

A note on this clone: Its antigen is still unknown.

Germline V gene data show CDR1 as LGHNA and CDR2 as YNFKEQ. V was clipped by 2 bases and J by 8 bases; unmatched bases: 7. The CDR3 is 15 amino acids. This table comes from immunoSEQ multiplex PCR, and its TCRdb copy is limited to in-frame clones, with some not included. The data contain 110,000 to 150,000 clones, around 87% of them singletons. Source: peripheral blood, taken on day 0 of AZD1222 vaccination. This TCR came from an adult in good health. The rearrangement uses TRBV4-2 and TRBJ2-1; 9 nucleotides match TRBD2. CDR3 residues: CASSQQGGGVDEQFF. CDR3 sequence (DNA): TGTGCCAGCAGCCAACAAGGCGGGGGGGTCGATGAGCAGTTCTTC.